The 27 T cell receptor beta chains in this list originate from one sample, sequenced in a study of T cells in Graves' hyperthyroidism and ophthalmopathy (dated by TCRdb to the late 2010s). Receptors were amplified or captured by multiplex PCR. The run used an Illumina HiSeq 2000. The TCR beta CDR3 regions were amplified from the RNA transcripts. The TCR CDR3 was subjected to a first round of RT-PCR using the HTBI primer set and the Qiagen OneStep RT-PCR kit. TCRdb's own reprocessing of the public reads used fastp at Q25 and MiXCR and kept productive beta chains. Rows merge per CDR3 protein into single entries with the most common DNA and genes. The sample table lists hundreds of thousands of distinct CDR3 sequences, approximately 14% of them with a count of one. The biggest ten clones account for under 15% of the sample. The specimen sequenced was blood. These receptors all come from a young man with Graves' ophthalmopathy.

This clonotype appeared many times. CDR3 residues: CSVVVGLEQYF. CDR3 DNA sequence: TGCAGCGTTGTGGTGGGTTTGGAGCAGTACTTC. The chain employs TRBV29-1 and TRBJ2-7, with D uncertain. The germline CDR1 and CDR2 sequences are SQVTM and ANQGSEA. The CDR3 sequence is 11 residues long. V lost 4 bases, J lost 7 bases, and 11 bases lay in between.

This clonotype was counted at least ten times. The chain uses TRBV10-3 and TRBJ2-5; D might be TRBD1 or TRBD2, each matching 6 bases. Trimming removed 2 bases at V and 4 bases at J, with 11 bases between. Germline lookup yields CDR1 ENHRY and CDR2 SYGVKD. This CDR3 contains 14 residues. CDR3 coding DNA: TGTGCCATCAGTGAGCAGGGGCGGGGAGAGACCCAGTACTTC. It specifies CAISEQGRGETQYF.

In its sample, this clonotype was seen many times. Germline is not matched at one junction end, which may reflect a read error. V usage is TRBV7-2 and J usage is TRBJ2-1; 12 nucleotides align to TRBD2. Germline CDR1 is SGHTA and CDR2 is FQGNSA. This CDR3 comprises 14 residues. In DNA, the CDR3 is TGTGCCAGCAGCCTAGCGGGGGGGCTTGGTGAGCAGTTCTTC. Its translation is CASSLAGGLGEQFF. Variable domain in full (rest from reference TRBV7-2 and TRBJ2-1): GAGVSQSPSNKVTEKGKDVELRCDPISGHTALYWYRQSLGQGLEFLIYFQGNSAPDKSGLPSDRFSAERTGGSVSTLTIQRTQQEDSAVYLCASSLAGGLGEQFFGPGTRLTVL.

In its sample, this clonotype was seen many times. The V and J genes are TRBV20-1 and TRBJ2-7; 9 bases are shared with TRBD2. Germline V gene lookup returns CDR1 DFQATT and CDR2 SNEGSKA (reference sequence). This CDR3 has 15 amino acids. With V trimmed by 0 bases and J by 3 bases, 6 bases remained unmatched. The CDR3 coding sequence is TGCAGTGCTAGAGATAGCGGGGGCAAAGACTACGAGCAGTACTTC. Its protein product is CSARDSGGKDYEQYF.

This clonotype was picked up many times. The rearrangement links TRBV10-3 to TRBJ1-2; possible D gene TRBD1, 6 bases. The CDR3 length is 15 residues. CDR1 and CDR2 (germline): ENHRY, SYGVKD. V was trimmed by 6 bases and J by 1 base, leaving 15 bases between them. CDR3 protein: CAISDVDSYNYGYTF. The DNA of the CDR3 is TGTGCCATCAGCGACGTGGACAGTTATAACTATGGCTACACCTTC.

As regards this clonotype: This could be a read error, since a much larger clone is one nucleotide away. The chain links TRBV15 to TRBJ2-7; the match to TRBD2 covers 12 bases. V lost 5 bases, J lost 7 bases, and 12 bases stayed unmatched. Germline lookup yields CDR1 LNHNV and CDR2 YYDKDF (reference sequence). The CDR3 totals 16 residues. CDR3 sequence: CATSDRLAGVIYEQYF. CDR3 nucleotides: TGTGCCACCAGCGACCGACTAGCGGGAGTTATCTATGAGCAGTACTTC.

In the case of this clonotype: This may stem from a read error, because a much larger clone lies one nucleotide away. The gene calls are TRBV12-5 and TRBJ2-7; possible D gene TRBD1, 6 bases. The CDR3 runs 13 residues. V shed 6 bases and J shed 7 bases, with 16 bases lying between them. Germline assignment: CDR1 LGHNT and CDR2 FRNRAP. CDR3 sequence: CASGTGTLAEQYF. CDR3 DNA sequence: TGTGCTAGTGGAACCGGGACACTTGCTGAGCAGTACTTC.

This clonotype was seen many times. In DNA, the CDR3 is TGCGCCAGCAGTGGGGACTCGAGCCTGGTGGGGCAAGAGACCCAGTACTTC. This sequence encodes CASSGDSSLVGQETQYF. The chain recombines TRBV10-2 with TRBJ2-5; a weak D match, TRBD2 (6 bases). The CDR3 is 17 residues long. Trimming took 4 bases from V and 2 from J, leaving 20 bases between them. Per germline, CDR1 WSHSY and CDR2 SAAADI.

There are a few counts of this clonotype. V is TRBV5-1 and J is TRBJ2-5; TRBD2 is a possible D gene (5 bases). Trimming pared 2 bases from V and 5 bases from J, leaving 10 bases between. The CDR3 has 13 residues. Germline CDR1 reads SGHRS; CDR2 reads YFSETQ. DNA of the CDR3: TGCGCCAGCAGCTTCGAAGGCGGGGAGACCCAGTACTTC. It codes for CASSFEGGETQYF.

This clonotype is a singleton in its sample. A much larger clone lies a single base off, so this may be a read error. The V call is TRBV30, the J call TRBJ2-7; a possible D gene is TRBD1 (6 bases). The germline V gene has CDR1 GTSNPN and CDR2 SVGIG (reference sequence). This CDR3 comprises 13 residues. Here the CDR3 DNA reads TGTGCCTGGGGACAGTTAAGCTCCTACGAGCGGTACTTC. Amino acids: CAWGQLSSYERYF.

The chain couples TRBV5-1 to TRBJ2-2, with a weak D call TRBD1 (6 bases). This CDR3 is built from 16 residues. V gave up 4 bases and J gave up 4 bases, with 17 bases separating them. The germline V gene has CDR1 SGHRS and CDR2 YFSETQ. The DNA of the CDR3 is TGCGCCAGCAGCCGGGACCCCAGGGGAACCACCGGGGAGCTGTTTTTT. Protein: CASSRDPRGTTGELFF.

The table lists this clonotype with many counts. The chain links TRBV6-1 to TRBJ1-3; no firm D call. V lost 0 bases and J 0 bases, leaving 6 bases between the germline ends. Germline CDR1 is MNHNS and CDR2 is SASEGT. This CDR3 has 15 residues. CDR3 nucleotide sequence: TGTGCCAGCAGTGAAGCGCCGGCCTCTGGAAACACCATATATTTT. This codes for CASSEAPASGNTIYF.

This clonotype has a count of ten or more. The V call is TRBV6-1, the J call TRBJ2-7, with D perhaps matching TRBD1 or TRBD2 (7 bases each). Trimming stripped 7 bases from V and 2 bases from J, with 12 bases between. Germline V gene lookup returns CDR1 MNHNS and CDR2 SASEGT. CDR3 length equals 13 residues. CDR3 sequence reads: CASTPGGAYEQYF. The CDR3 DNA reads as TGTGCCAGCACCCCAGGGGGGGCCTACGAGCAGTACTTC.

This clonotype was picked up a small number of times. The gene calls are TRBV2 and TRBJ2-3; tentative D call: TRBD2 (6 bases). Trimming left V 8 bases short and J 0 bases short, with 9 bases between. Germline V gene data show CDR1 as SNHLY and CDR2 as FYNNEI. The CDR3 consists of 13 residues. Written as DNA, the CDR3 is TGTGCCAGCCCCGGGGGTAGCACAGATACGCAGTATTTT. Its protein product is CASPGGSTDTQYF.

This clonotype was recorded at least ten times. V is TRBV30 and J is TRBJ2-5; no clear D gene. In germline, CDR1 is GTSNPN, CDR2 SVGIG (reference sequence). V shed 2 bases and J shed 5 bases, with 9 bases lying between them. The CDR3 runs 12 residues. This CDR3 is CAWSNIPETQYF. CDR3 DNA: TGTGCCTGGAGTAACATTCCGGAGACCCAGTACTTC.

The V call is TRBV7-9, the J call TRBJ1-1; D gene ambiguous. V lost 1 base, J lost 7 bases, and 7 bases lay in between. Germline V gene data show CDR1 as SEHNR and CDR2 as FQNEAQ (reference sequence). This CDR3 region has 12 residues. The CDR3 nucleotides are TGTGCCAGCAGCTTAGGGCCGAGTGAAGCTTTCTTT. It codes for CASSLGPSEAFF.

There are many counts of this clonotype. The chain uses TRBV7-2 and TRBJ2-7, with 12 bases identical to TRBD2. Germline V gene data show CDR1 as SGHTA and CDR2 as FQGNSA. V was clipped by 4 bases and J by 9 bases; unmatched bases: 10. This CDR3 region has 15 residues. CDR3 protein: CASSSKTSGRIPQYF. CDR3 nucleotide sequence: TGTGCCAGCAGCTCAAAGACTAGCGGGAGAATACCGCAGTACTTC.

This chain connects TRBV7-6 to TRBJ1-4; 7 bases agree with TRBD1. The CDR3 has 12 residues. Germline CDR1 is SGHVS and CDR2 is FNYEAQ. V lost 5 bases and J lost 8; bases outside the gene matches: 2. The CDR3 nucleotides read TGTGCCAGCAGCACGGACAGGGAAAAACTGTTTTTT. Its translation: CASSTDREKLFF. Combining the CDR3 with reference TRBV7-6 and TRBJ1-4 gives the whole variable domain GAGVSQSPRYKVTKRGQDVALRCDPISGHVSLYWYRQALGQGPEFLTYFNYEAQQDKSGLPNDRFSAERPEGSISTLTIQRTEQRDSAMYRCASSTDREKLFFGSGTQLSVL.

This clonotype was seen ten or more times. This chain uses TRBV5-5 with TRBJ2-1; the match to TRBD1 covers 8 bases. The V segment lost 0 bases and the J segment 4 bases; nucleotides outside the gene matches: 6. The CDR3 totals 16 residues. Per the germline V gene, CDR1 is SGHKS and CDR2 is YYEKEE (reference sequence). The CDR3: CASSLAPDRVYNEQFF. The DNA for the CDR3 is TGTGCCAGCAGCTTGGCCCCGGACAGGGTTTACAATGAGCAGTTCTTC. The whole variable domain, remainder taken from reference TRBV5-5 and TRBJ2-1, is DAGVTQSPTHLIKTRGQQVTLRCSPISGHKSVSWYQQVLGQGPQFIFQYYEKEERGRGNFPDRFSARQFPNYSSELNVNALLLGDSALYLCASSLAPDRVYNEQFFGPGTRLTVL.

This clonotype appeared many times. V usage is TRBV3-1 and J usage is TRBJ1-2; TRBD1 might be the D (5 bases). This CDR3 is 14 amino acids long. CDR1 is LGHDT, CDR2 YNNKEL, per germline (reference sequence). Trimming shortened V by 4 bases and J by 8 bases, and 17 bases separated the two germline ends. CDR3 DNA sequence: TGTGCCAGCAGCCCCCCCTACAGGTGGACAGGCTACACCTTC. Its translation: CASSPPYRWTGYTF.

In DNA, the CDR3 is TGCGCCAGCAGCCCACAAAATGACCGGGCCACCTATGGCTACACCTTC. Translated, it gives CASSPQNDRATYGYTF. The V and J genes are TRBV4-1 and TRBJ1-2, with D uncertain. Trimming cost V 4 bases and J 4 bases, with 19 bases left between them. The CDR3 runs 16 residues. Germline V CDR1 and CDR2: MGHRA, YSYEKL.

At least ten counts were recorded for this clonotype. V is TRBV7-2 and J is TRBJ2-1; TRBD2 matches at 10 bases. Germline V CDR1 and CDR2: SGHTA, FQGNSA. The CDR3 has 18 amino acids. V shed 1 base, J shed 0 bases, and the junction held 6 bases outside the gene matches. DNA for the CDR3: TGTGCCAGCAGCTTAGGAGCTAGCGGGGGAAGCTCCTACAATGAGCAGTTCTTC. Translation gives CASSLGASGGSSYNEQFF. The whole variable domain, filled in from reference TRBV7-2 and TRBJ2-1, reads GAGVSQSPSNKVTEKGKDVELRCDPISGHTALYWYRQSLGQGLEFLIYFQGNSAPDKSGLPSDRFSAERTGGSVSTLTIQRTQQEDSAVYLCASSLGASGGSSYNEQFFGPGTRLTVL.

This clonotype has more than one count but fewer than ten. The genes are TRBV7-3 and TRBJ2-3; the D call may be TRBD1 or TRBD2 (6 bases each). V lost 2 bases and J lost 1, with 13 bases in between. CDR1 SGHTA and CDR2 FQGTGA come from the germline V gene. The CDR3 sequence is 16 residues long. This chain's CDR3 is CASSLLGGGGTDTQYF. Written as DNA, the CDR3 is TGTGCCAGCAGCTTATTGGGGGGCGGTGGCACAGATACGCAGTATTTT.

The chain recombines TRBV24-1 with TRBJ2-5; D possibly uses TRBD1 or TRBD2 (5 bases each). The germline V gene encodes CDR1 KGHDR and CDR2 SFDVKD. The CDR3 contains 16 residues. The ends were cut back, 3 bases at V and 5 bases at J, with 18 bases in the middle. This CDR3 reads CATSDGPGPLTETQYF. The DNA of the CDR3 is TGTGCCACCAGTGATGGACCGGGACCCCTGACGGAGACCCAGTACTTC.

This clonotype was observed a handful of times. The chain links TRBV4-1 to TRBJ1-5; D remains ambiguous. This CDR3 is 15 amino acids long. The V end lost 1 base, the J end lost 4 bases, and 11 bases lay between the germline ends. Per germline, CDR1 MGHRA and CDR2 YSYEKL. This CDR3 is CASSQGPAGNQPQHF. CDR3 bases: TGCGCCAGCAGCCAAGGCCCCGCGGGAAATCAGCCCCAGCATTTT.

This clonotype was picked up many times. The chain couples TRBV11-3 to TRBJ1-2, with 9 bases fitting TRBD1. The CDR3 sequence is 16 residues long. With V trimmed by 5 bases and J by 0 bases, 7 bases remained unmatched. Germline CDR1 and CDR2: SGHNT and YENEEA. As DNA, the CDR3 is TGTGCCAGCAGCCCCGGACAGGGGCCAGCTAACTATGGCTACACCTTC. This sequence encodes CASSPGQGPANYGYTF.

The sample holds many counts of this clonotype. In DNA form, the CDR3 reads TGCAGTGCGAGACTAGCGGGAGCGTACGAGCAGTACTTC. Its translation: CSARLAGAYEQYF. The rearrangement uses TRBV20-1 and TRBJ2-7; 12 nucleotides align to TRBD2. Germline V CDR1 and CDR2: DFQATT, SNEGSKA (reference sequence). This CDR3 has 13 residues. The V gene end was trimmed by 6 bases and the J gene end by 4 bases; junction bases not matched to a gene: 4.